The 26 T cell receptor beta chains presented below share a single source sample, sequenced in a study of CD8 T cells in Susac syndrome (dated by TCRdb to the late 2010s). Receptor libraries were prepared by the immunoSEQ multiplex PCR assay. RNA was extracted with the RNeasy kit and 0.5 to 1 ug was reverse transcribed using random hexamers. In TCRdb, the public reads were trimmed at Q25 with fastp and aligned with MiXCR, with productive beta chains retained. CDR3 protein duplicates are merged, each entry listing the most common genes and DNA. The sample table contains roughly 150,000 distinct CDR3 sequences; only one count was recorded for approximately 94% of them. The ten largest clones add up to about 0.089% of the sample. The sequencing sample was made of CD4+ T cells from PBMCs. The receptors here all came from a human donor with multiple sclerosis.

The V and J genes are TRBV6-4 and TRBJ1-1, with D unclear. This CDR3 is 13 amino acids long. Germline CDR1 MRHNA, CDR2 SNTAGT. V was pared by 4 bases and J by 1 base, with 7 bases between. CDR3: CASSVEENTEAFF. The DNA of the CDR3 is TGTGCCAGCAGTGTGGAGGAGAACACTGAAGCTTTCTTT.

This chain uses TRBV20-1 with TRBJ2-7; D may be TRBD2 (6 bases). The germline V gene encodes CDR1 DFQATT and CDR2 SNEGSKA (reference sequence). CDR3 length equals 15 residues. The ends were cut back, 6 bases at V and 2 bases at J, with 20 bases in the middle. In DNA form, the CDR3 reads TGCAGTGCCACAGGTGACGGGAGAAGGCCCTACGAGCAGTACTTC. The encoded protein is CSATGDGRRPYEQYF.

V gene TRBV20-1 combines with J gene TRBJ1-1, with D possibly being TRBD1 (6 bases). The CDR3 runs to 15 residues. Trimming cost V 6 bases and J 1 base, with 18 bases left between them. Germline-derived CDR1 and CDR2 are DFQATT and SNEGSKA (reference sequence). In DNA, the CDR3 is TGCAGTGCGCCCGGTCAGGGGATTGGGAACACTGAAGCTTTCTTT. The encoded protein is CSAPGQGIGNTEAFF.

V gene TRBV5-1 combines with J gene TRBJ2-1; D is ambiguous. The ends were cut back, 4 bases at V and 7 bases at J, with 12 bases in the middle. CDR3 length: 13 residues. Germline V CDR1 and CDR2: SGHRS, YFSETQ. The CDR3 loop is CASSTWAGNEQFF. The CDR3 nucleotides read TGCGCCAGCAGCACGTGGGCCGGTAATGAGCAGTTCTTC.

J is TRBJ1-1 and V is TRBV7-8; TRBD1 matches 7 bases. CDR1 and CDR2 from the germline V gene are SGHVS and FQNEAQ. The CDR3 loop spans 14 amino acids. Trimming cost V 5 bases and J 7 bases; bases outside gene matches: 10. The DNA for the CDR3 is TGTGCCAGCAGCCAGCGGGACAGCGCTCTTGAAGCTTTCTTT. Protein product: CASSQRDSALEAFF.

This clonotype was observed a single time. The rearrangement links TRBV20-1 to TRBJ2-7, with D perhaps TRBD1 (5 bases). The CDR3 is 12 residues long. V lost 1 base and J 5 bases, leaving 9 bases between the germline ends. Germline V gene data show CDR1 as DFQATT and CDR2 as SNEGSKA (reference sequence). The CDR3 region has the DNA TGCAGTGCTAGAGTCAGGGTGGACGAGCAGTACTTC. This codes for CSARVRVDEQYF.

The chain joins TRBV3-1 to TRBJ1-5; unclear D gene. Germline lookup yields CDR1 LGHDT and CDR2 YNNKEL (reference sequence). The CDR3 totals 15 residues. Between the trimmed V and J ends, which lost 2 bases and 4 bases, there was a span of 12 bases. The CDR3 coding sequence is TGTGCCAGCAGCCAAATGGACGGACCGAATCAGCCCCAGCATTTT. This translates into CASSQMDGPNQPQHF. Full variable domain (remainder filled in from reference TRBV3-1 and TRBJ1-5): DTAVSQTPKYLVTQMGNDKSIKCEQNLGHDTMYWYKQDSKKFLKIMFSYNNKELIINETVPNRFSPKSPDKAHLNLHINSLELGDSAVYFCASSQMDGPNQPQHFGDGTRLSIL.

The gene calls are TRBV29-1 and TRBJ2-5; perhaps TRBD1 as D (6 bases). The CDR3 length is 13 residues. In germline, CDR1 is SQVTM, CDR2 ANQGSEA. V lost 5 bases to trimming and J lost 4 bases, with 14 bases between them. The DNA of the CDR3 is TGCAGCGTTCGACAGGCCGCGTTAGAGACCCAGTACTTC. It encodes CSVRQAALETQYF.

This rearrangement joins TRBV4-3 to TRBJ1-3; D remains unclear. The length of the CDR3 is 14 residues. V was pared by 4 bases and J by 0 bases, with 7 bases between. Germline-derived CDR1 and CDR2 are LGHNA and YSLEER. CDR3 in DNA: TGCGCCAGCAGCCGAGCAAACTCTGGAAACACCATATATTTT. Protein sequence: CASSRANSGNTIYF.

The V and J genes are TRBV30 and TRBJ2-2, with D possibly being TRBD1 or TRBD2 (5 bases each). Germline values: CDR1 GTSNPN, CDR2 SVGIG (reference sequence). CDR3 length equals 13 residues. Trimming left V 5 bases short and J 4 bases short, with 11 bases between. The DNA for the CDR3 is TGTGCCTGGGAGGGGCAGCTCACCGGGGAGCTGTTTTTT. It yields the protein CAWEGQLTGELFF.

The chain combines TRBV27 with TRBJ1-1; D gene ambiguous. V was shortened by 4 bases and J by 5 bases, with 17 bases between the two germline ends. The CDR3 has 15 residues. Germline V gives CDR1 MNHEY, CDR2 SMNVEV (reference sequence). The chain's CDR3 is CASSSSPSGGTEAFF. The CDR3 DNA reads TGTGCCAGCAGTTCAAGTCCCTCCGGAGGAACTGAAGCTTTCTTT.

The rearrangement joins TRBV10-3 to TRBJ1-1; possible D gene TRBD1, 5 bases. Germline V gene lookup returns CDR1 ENHRY and CDR2 SYGVKD. V dropped 2 bases and J dropped 5 bases, with 9 bases sitting between them. The CDR3 is made up of 13 amino acids. For the CDR3, the DNA is TGTGCCATCAGTGAGCTAGAGGGGACTGAAGCTTTCTTT. Translation gives CAISELEGTEAFF.

This chain uses TRBV2 with TRBJ2-7; D ambiguous. The CDR3 totals 13 residues. V gave up 6 bases and J gave up 3 bases, with 12 bases separating them. Germline-derived CDR1 and CDR2 are SNHLY and FYNNEI. The CDR3 here is CASSTVWDYEQYF. CDR3 in DNA: TGTGCCAGCAGCACCGTCTGGGACTACGAGCAGTACTTC.

The rearrangement uses TRBV18 and TRBJ1-2; no firm D call. This CDR3 has 13 residues. The germline V gene has CDR1 KGHSH and CDR2 LQKENI. Between the trimmed V and J ends, which lost 0 bases and 4 bases, there was a span of 6 bases. Here the CDR3 reads CASSPPGGYGYTF. DNA for the CDR3: TGTGCCAGCTCACCACCGGGTGGCTATGGCTACACCTTC.

The V call is TRBV29-1, the J call TRBJ1-1; weak D call: TRBD1 (6 bases). The CDR3 runs 17 residues. V lost 7 bases to trimming and J lost 1 base, with 25 bases between them. CDR1 SQVTM and CDR2 ANQGSEA come from the germline V gene. The CDR3 sequence: CSARKEGGTFWNTEAFF. Written as DNA, the CDR3 is TGCAGCGCTAGAAAAGAGGGGGGGACATTCTGGAACACTGAAGCTTTCTTT.

The V gene is TRBV28, the J gene TRBJ1-2; a possible D gene is TRBD1 (5 bases). Germline assignment: CDR1 MDHEN and CDR2 SYDVKM. This CDR3 is 18 amino acids long. V lost 4 bases, J lost 0 bases, and 21 bases lay in between. CDR3 region: CASSSIYPLRGANYGYTF. Written as DNA, the CDR3 is TGTGCCAGCAGTTCCATATACCCCCTGAGGGGCGCTAACTATGGCTACACCTTC.

This chain joins TRBV25-1 and TRBJ2-7, with 8 bases lining up with TRBD2. The CDR3 is made up of 14 amino acids. Germline V gives CDR1 MGHDK, CDR2 SYGVNS. Losses at the gene ends were 6 bases for V and 2 bases for J; bases not matched to a gene: 6. The CDR3 DNA reads TGTGCCAGCAGCACCGGGACTAGGCCCTACGAGCAGTACTTC. Amino acid sequence: CASSTGTRPYEQYF.

CDR3 nucleotide sequence: TGTGCCAGCAGCCCGGGACGGGGCATTGAGCAGTTCTTC. It translates to CASSPGRGIEQFF. The J gene is TRBJ2-1, the V gene TRBV7-2; D could derive from TRBD1 or TRBD2 (5 bases each). Germline CDR1 reads SGHTA; CDR2 reads FQGNSA. The ends were cut back, 5 bases at V and 9 bases at J, with 14 bases in the middle. The CDR3 is made up of 13 amino acids.

The sample holds one count of this clonotype. The V call is TRBV5-8, the J call TRBJ1-2, with D perhaps TRBD1 (6 bases). The CDR3 runs 14 residues. V was clipped by 4 bases and J by 8 bases, with 18 bases between them. Germline CDR1 SGHTS, CDR2 YDEGEE. CDR3 nucleotide sequence: TGTGCCAGCAGCAGCAGGGGCGGAACTAGAGGCTACACCTTC. Protein sequence: CASSSRGGTRGYTF. Based on the CDR3 plus reference TRBV5-8 and TRBJ1-2, the full variable domain is EAGVTQSPTHLIKTRGQQATLRCSPISGHTSVYWYQQALGLGLQFLLWYDEGEERNRGNFPPRFSGRQFPNYSSELNVNALELEDSALYLCASSSRGGTRGYTFGSGTRLTVV.

This sequence joins TRBV25-1 and TRBJ1-6; D unresolved. The CDR3 loop spans 13 amino acids. The germline gives CDR1 MGHDK, CDR2 SYGVNS. V was pared by 4 bases and J by 7 bases, with 8 bases between. CDR3 DNA sequence: TGTGCCAGCAGTGGAGTCGGAAATTCACCCCTCCACTTT. Encoded protein: CASSGVGNSPLHF.

The V gene is TRBV7-2, the J gene TRBJ2-7; D remains unclear. Germline lookup yields CDR1 SGHTA and CDR2 FQGNSA. The CDR3 length is 15 residues. Trimming left V 5 bases short and J 0 bases short, with 14 bases between. The CDR3 loop is CASSPDTQRSYEQYF. CDR3 coding DNA: TGTGCCAGCAGCCCCGACACACAGCGCTCCTACGAGCAGTACTTC.

This sequence joins TRBV30 and TRBJ1-1; the D gene is possibly TRBD1 (5 bases). The germline V gene encodes CDR1 GTSNPN and CDR2 SVGIG (reference sequence). The CDR3 extends over 14 amino acids. V lost 8 bases and J 1 base, leaving 17 bases between the germline ends. In nucleotides, the CDR3 is TGTGCCGGAGGGGTTGACGGCCGGAACACTGAAGCTTTCTTT. The encoded protein is CAGGVDGRNTEAFF. Based on the CDR3 plus reference TRBV30 and TRBJ1-1, the full variable domain is SQTIHQWPATLVQPVGSPLSLECTVEGTSNPNLYWYRQAAGRGLQLLFYSVGIGQISSEVPQNLSASRPQDRQFILSSKKLLLSDSGFYLCAGGVDGRNTEAFFGQGTRLTVV.

This chain connects TRBV5-1 to TRBJ2-3; D possibly corresponds to TRBD1 (6 bases). V gave up 0 bases and J gave up 1 base, with 15 bases separating them. This CDR3 contains 17 residues. Germline CDR1 and CDR2: SGHRS and YFSETQ. The CDR3, as DNA: TGCGCCAGCAGCTTGGAGTTGAGGGGGACGGGCACAGATACGCAGTATTTT. Its translation is CASSLELRGTGTDTQYF.

The rearrangement links TRBV27 to TRBJ2-3; D perhaps matches TRBD1 (6 bases). V lost 6 bases and J 6 bases, leaving 19 bases between the germline ends. CDR3 length: 15 residues. The V gene's germline CDR1 is MNHEY and CDR2 SMNVEV (reference sequence). CDR3: CASRPRWQGTDTQYF. The CDR3 DNA follows: TGTGCCAGCAGGCCCAGGTGGCAGGGGACGGATACGCAGTATTTT.

This rearrangement joins TRBV2 to TRBJ1-2; 8 bases line up with TRBD1. CDR1 and CDR2 (germline): SNHLY, FYNNEI. CDR3 length: 12 amino acids. J lost 6 bases, V lost 4 bases, and 1 base had no gene match. As DNA, the CDR3 is TGTGCCAGCAGTGCGACAGGGGATGGCTACACCTTC. Translation gives CASSATGDGYTF.

V gene TRBV12-5 combines with J gene TRBJ2-7; weak D call: TRBD2 (5 bases). Germline-derived CDR1 and CDR2 are LGHNT and FRNRAP. Trimming took off 7 bases at V and 3 bases at J, with 13 bases between the two ends. This CDR3 is built from 13 residues. CDR3 nucleotide sequence: TGTGCTAGTGCTTCCAGCGGCGGCTACGAGCAGTACTTC. Translating gives CASASSGGYEQYF.